This T cell receptor beta chain originates from a study of shared T cell receptors in the human thymus. This table comes from immunoSEQ multiplex PCR, and its TCRdb copy is limited to in-frame clones, with some not included. The sample contains more than 550,000 clones, roughly 85% of which appear only once. Germline loops: CDR1 LGHNA, CDR2 YSLEER. The CDR3 spans 16 residues. V lost 4 bases, J lost 9 bases, and 13 bases stayed unmatched. This sample also belongs to another study, concerning human thymus T cells. That study adds: Thymus tissue for the work was resected from patients undergoing corrective heart surgery. Related research reported highly overlapping thymic repertoires among unrelated individuals.

The specimen sequenced was thymocytes. The V and J genes are TRBV4-3 and TRBJ2-5; 11 bases align to TRBD2. The source of this sequence is a girl under three years old with a congenital heart defect. The CDR3 DNA follows: TGCGCCAGCAGCCCCCGACTAGCGGGGCTCCAGGGGGCCCAGTACTTC. Translating it yields CASSPRLAGLQGAQYF.